The 2 T cell receptor beta chains presented below share a single source sample, sequenced in a study of T cells in Graves' hyperthyroidism and ophthalmopathy. Authors of the study amplified TCR beta CDR3 regions from RNA transcripts. First-round RT-PCR with HTBI primers amplified the TCR CDR3 region. Using its own MiXCR run on the multiplex PCR reads, TCRdb lists one record per CDR3 protein. Among a few hundred thousand distinct CDR3 sequences listed, more than 15% were seen once. The sequencing sample was made of blood. The receptors were gathered from a woman aged 40 to 55 with Graves' ophthalmopathy.

A few counts support this clonotype. The V call is TRBV28, the J call TRBJ2-5; perhaps TRBD2 as D (5 bases). The V gene lost 8 bases and the J gene lost 2 bases, with 12 bases spanning the gap. The length of the CDR3 is 13 residues. CDR1 and CDR2 (germline): MDHEN, SYDVKM. The CDR3: CASAGSWQETQYF. CDR3 nucleotides: TGTGCCAGCGCGGGTTCGTGGCAAGAGACCCAGTACTTC.

This clonotype has at least ten counts. The V gene is TRBV27, the J gene TRBJ2-7; 8 positions match TRBD1. V shed 5 bases and J 3 bases; nucleotides not matched to a gene: 9. The CDR3 loop spans 15 amino acids. Germline CDR1 MNHEY, CDR2 SMNVEV (reference sequence). This CDR3 reads CASSARQGTSYEQYF. The CDR3 DNA reads TGTGCCAGCAGTGCTCGACAGGGGACGAGCTACGAGCAGTACTTC.